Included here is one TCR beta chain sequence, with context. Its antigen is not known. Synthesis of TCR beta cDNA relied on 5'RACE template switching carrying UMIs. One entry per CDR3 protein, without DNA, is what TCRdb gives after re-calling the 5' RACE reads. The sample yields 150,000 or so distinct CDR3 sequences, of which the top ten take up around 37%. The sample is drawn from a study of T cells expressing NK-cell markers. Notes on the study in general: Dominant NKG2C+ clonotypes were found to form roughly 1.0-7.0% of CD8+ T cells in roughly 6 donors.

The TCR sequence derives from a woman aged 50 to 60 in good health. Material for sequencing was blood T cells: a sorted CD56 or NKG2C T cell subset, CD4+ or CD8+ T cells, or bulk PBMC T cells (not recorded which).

CDR3 in amino acids: CASSLASRGVPGELFF. The chain links TRBV5-6 to TRBJ2-2. Germline V gene data show CDR1 as SGHDT and CDR2 as YYEEEE. CDR3 length: 16 amino acids.